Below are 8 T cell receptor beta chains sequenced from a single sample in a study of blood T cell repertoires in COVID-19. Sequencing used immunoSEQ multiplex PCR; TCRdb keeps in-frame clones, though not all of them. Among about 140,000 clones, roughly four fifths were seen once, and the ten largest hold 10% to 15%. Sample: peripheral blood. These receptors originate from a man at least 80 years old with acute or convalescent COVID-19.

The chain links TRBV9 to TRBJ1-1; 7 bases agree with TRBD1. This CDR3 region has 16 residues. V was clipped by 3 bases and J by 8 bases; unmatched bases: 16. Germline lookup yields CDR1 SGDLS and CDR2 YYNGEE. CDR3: CASSDLRDRATGEAFF. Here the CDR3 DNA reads TGTGCCAGCAGCGACCTGCGGGACAGAGCCACCGGGGAAGCTTTCTTT. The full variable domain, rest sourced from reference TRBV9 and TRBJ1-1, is DSGVTQTPKHLITATGQRVTLRCSPRSGDLSVYWYQQSLDQGLQFLIQYYNGEERAKGNILERFSAQQFPDLHSELNLSSLELGDSALYFCASSDLRDRATGEAFFGQGTRLTVV.

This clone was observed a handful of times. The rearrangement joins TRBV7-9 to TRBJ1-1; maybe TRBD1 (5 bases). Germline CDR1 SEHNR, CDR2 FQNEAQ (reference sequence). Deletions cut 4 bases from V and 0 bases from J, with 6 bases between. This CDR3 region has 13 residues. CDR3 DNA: TGTGCCAGCAGCTGGACATTGAACACTGAAGCTTTCTTT. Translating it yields CASSWTLNTEAFF. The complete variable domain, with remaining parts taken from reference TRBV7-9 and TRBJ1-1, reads DTGVSQNPRHKITKRGQNVTFRCDPISEHNRLYWYRQTLGQGPEFLTYFQNEAQLEKSRLLSDRFSAERPKGSFSTLEIQRTEQGDSAMYLCASSWTLNTEAFFGQGTRLTVV.

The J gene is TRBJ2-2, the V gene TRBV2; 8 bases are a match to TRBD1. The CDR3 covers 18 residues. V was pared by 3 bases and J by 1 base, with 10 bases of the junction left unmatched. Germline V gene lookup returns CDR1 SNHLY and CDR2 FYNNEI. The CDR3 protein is CASSETQGQGRNTGELFF. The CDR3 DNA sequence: TGTGCCAGCAGTGAGACTCAAGGACAGGGTCGGAACACCGGGGAGCTGTTTTTT.

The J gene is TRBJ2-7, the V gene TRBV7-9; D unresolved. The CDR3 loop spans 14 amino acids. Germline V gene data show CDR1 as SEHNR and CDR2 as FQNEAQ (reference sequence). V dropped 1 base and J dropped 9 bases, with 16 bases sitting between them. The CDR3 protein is CASSLDAAGAAQYF. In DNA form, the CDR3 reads TGTGCCAGCAGCTTAGATGCGGCCGGAGCCGCGCAGTACTTC.

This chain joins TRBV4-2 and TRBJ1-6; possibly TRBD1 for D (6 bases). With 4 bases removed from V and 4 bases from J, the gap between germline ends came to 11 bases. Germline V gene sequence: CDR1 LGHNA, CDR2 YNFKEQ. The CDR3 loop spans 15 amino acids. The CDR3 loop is CASSLGQLYNSPLHF. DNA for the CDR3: TGTGCCAGCAGCCTCGGACAGCTATATAATTCACCCCTCCACTTT.

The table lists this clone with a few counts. The DNA of the CDR3 is TGTGCCAGCGATACAGGGGGAGAGACCCAGTACTTC. Its protein product is CASDTGGETQYF. The genes are TRBV2 and TRBJ2-5; 8 bases are shared with TRBD1. CDR3 length: 12 amino acids. Germline values: CDR1 SNHLY, CDR2 FYNNEI. V dropped 8 bases and J dropped 4; count of bases not matched to a gene: 3.

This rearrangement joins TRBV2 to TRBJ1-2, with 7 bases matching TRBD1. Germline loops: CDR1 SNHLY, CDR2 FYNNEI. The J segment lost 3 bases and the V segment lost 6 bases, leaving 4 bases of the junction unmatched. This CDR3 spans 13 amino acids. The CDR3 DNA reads TGTGCCAGCAGCGGACAGGCCCACTATGGCTACACCTTC. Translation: CASSGQAHYGYTF.

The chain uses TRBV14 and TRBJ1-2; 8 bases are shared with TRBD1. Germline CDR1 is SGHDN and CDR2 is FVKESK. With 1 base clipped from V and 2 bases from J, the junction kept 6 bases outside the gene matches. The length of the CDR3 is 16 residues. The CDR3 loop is CASSQAGSGGNYGYTF. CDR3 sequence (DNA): TGTGCCAGCAGCCAAGCGGGCTCAGGGGGCAACTATGGCTACACCTTC.